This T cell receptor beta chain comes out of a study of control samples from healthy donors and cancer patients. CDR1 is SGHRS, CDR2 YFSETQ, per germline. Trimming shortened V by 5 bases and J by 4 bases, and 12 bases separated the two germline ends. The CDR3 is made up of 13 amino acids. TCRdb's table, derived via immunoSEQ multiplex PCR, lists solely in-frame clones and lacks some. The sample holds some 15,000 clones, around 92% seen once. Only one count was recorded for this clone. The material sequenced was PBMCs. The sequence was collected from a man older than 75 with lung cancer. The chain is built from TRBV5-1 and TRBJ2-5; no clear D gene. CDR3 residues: CASRPAPGETQYF. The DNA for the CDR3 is TGCGCCAGCAGACCCGCCCCCGGAGAGACCCAGTACTTC.